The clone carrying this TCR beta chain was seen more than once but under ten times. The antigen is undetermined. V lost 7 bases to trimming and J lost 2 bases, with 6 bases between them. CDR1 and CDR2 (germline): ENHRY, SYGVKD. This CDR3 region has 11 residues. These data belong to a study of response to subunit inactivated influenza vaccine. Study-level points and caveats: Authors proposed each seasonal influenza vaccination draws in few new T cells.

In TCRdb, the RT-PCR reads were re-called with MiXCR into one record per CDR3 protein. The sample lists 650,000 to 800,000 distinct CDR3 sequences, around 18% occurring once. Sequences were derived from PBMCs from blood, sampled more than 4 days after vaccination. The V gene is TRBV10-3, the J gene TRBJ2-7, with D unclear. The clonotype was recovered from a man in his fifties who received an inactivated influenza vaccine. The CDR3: CAINQAYEQYF. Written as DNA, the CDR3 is TGTGCCATCAATCAGGCCTACGAGCAGTACTTC.